What follows are 9 T cell receptor beta chains derived from one specimen sequenced in a study of T cell changes during pregnancy in multiple sclerosis. Produced via immunoSEQ multiplex PCR; TCRdb's table is partial and in-frame only. The data show over 55,000 clones, roughly 92% seen once. This sample comprised CD8+ T cells from peripheral blood mononuclear cells, obtained in the third trimester of pregnancy. The source of these receptors is a female donor in good health, enrolled as a control in a pregnancy study.

This chain connects TRBV27 to TRBJ2-3; 7 nucleotides align to TRBD2. CDR1 MNHEY and CDR2 SMNVEV come from the germline V gene (reference sequence). This CDR3 spans 16 amino acids. Losses at the gene ends were 6 bases for V and 2 bases for J; bases not matched to a gene: 11. CDR3 DNA: TGTGCCAGCAGAATCAGGACGGGGGGATTCACAGATACGCAGTATTTT. Translation gives CASRIRTGGFTDTQYF.

The CDR3 region has the DNA TGTGCCAGCAGTGATACGGGGACAATGGTTGGCTACACCTTC. Its protein product is CASSDTGTMVGYTF. J is TRBJ1-2 and V is TRBV6-1; D possibly corresponds to TRBD1 (6 bases). Germline CDR1 and CDR2: MNHNS and SASEGT. CDR3 size: 14 residues. Trimming shortened V by 3 bases and J by 7 bases, and 15 bases separated the two germline ends.

The V call is TRBV4-1, the J call TRBJ1-2, with a possible D match to TRBD1 (5 bases). This CDR3 is built from 15 residues. With 0 bases removed from V and 2 bases from J, the gap between germline ends came to 10 bases. Germline loops: CDR1 MGHRA, CDR2 YSYEKL. The CDR3 bases are TGCGCCAGCAGCCAAGAAGGCAGGGCGAACTATGGCTACACCTTC. It encodes CASSQEGRANYGYTF.

The V and J genes are TRBV19 and TRBJ2-7; 8 bases fit TRBD1. This CDR3 has 14 amino acids. From germline, CDR1 is LNHDA and CDR2 SQIVND (reference sequence). V was clipped by 6 bases and J by 3 bases; unmatched bases: 7. The CDR3 DNA follows: TGTGCCAGTAGCGGCCGGGACAGGAGCTACGAGCAGTACTTC. It encodes CASSGRDRSYEQYF.

This chain connects TRBV9 to TRBJ2-7; TRBD1 agrees at 9 bases. CDR3 length equals 16 residues. Germline CDR1 SGDLS, CDR2 YYNGEE. The J segment lost 0 bases and the V segment lost 2 bases, leaving 6 bases of the junction unmatched. In DNA, the CDR3 is TGTGCCAGCAGCGTGGAAGGGACAGGGAGCTCCTACGAGCAGTACTTC. It encodes CASSVEGTGSSYEQYF.

The chain joins TRBV7-9 to TRBJ2-7; TRBD1 agrees at 7 bases. Germline loops: CDR1 SEHNR, CDR2 FQNEAQ (reference sequence). V shed 5 bases, J shed 4 bases, and the junction held 5 bases outside the gene matches. The CDR3 has 13 residues. CDR3 amino acids: CASSPEGAYEQYF. The DNA of the CDR3 is TGTGCCAGCAGCCCAGAGGGGGCGTACGAGCAGTACTTC. Using reference TRBV7-9 and TRBJ2-7 for the parts outside the CDR3, the full variable domain is DTGVSQNPRHKITKRGQNVTFRCDPISEHNRLYWYRQTLGQGPEFLTYFQNEAQLEKSRLLSDRFSAERPKGSFSTLEIQRTEQGDSAMYLCASSPEGAYEQYFGPGTRLTVT.

The genes are TRBV2 and TRBJ1-4; tentative D call: TRBD1 (6 bases). V was pared by 1 base and J by 7 bases, with 16 bases between. CDR1 and CDR2 from the germline V gene are SNHLY and FYNNEI. The CDR3 runs 16 residues. The CDR3 spells CASSEGSDRWGEKLFF. CDR3 bases: TGTGCCAGCAGTGAAGGGTCCGACAGGTGGGGTGAAAAACTGTTTTTT.

This clone was picked up one time. The V and J genes are TRBV27 and TRBJ2-7; no reliable D call. This CDR3 comprises 13 residues. The V gene lost 0 bases and the J gene lost 5 bases, with 8 bases spanning the gap. CDR1 is MNHEY, CDR2 SMNVEV, per germline (reference sequence). CDR3 in amino acids: CASSLSGTDEQYF. The CDR3 DNA sequence: TGTGCCAGCAGTTTATCAGGTACAGACGAGCAGTACTTC.

The chain couples TRBV19 to TRBJ1-1; D ambiguous. Germline V gene sequence: CDR1 LNHDA, CDR2 SQIVND (reference sequence). Deletions cut 10 bases from V and 3 bases from J, with 12 bases between. CDR3 length: 12 residues. This CDR3 reads CAISDGDTEAFF. DNA for the CDR3: TGTGCCATTTCGGACGGGGACACTGAAGCTTTCTTT. The variable domain in full, completed from reference TRBV19 and TRBJ1-1, reads DGGITQSPKYLFRKEGQNVTLSCEQNLNHDAMYWYRQDPGQGLRLIYYSQIVNDFQKGDIAEGYSVSREKKESFPLTVTSAQKNPTAFYLCAISDGDTEAFFGQGTRLTVV.